This entry is about one TCR beta chain. Its antigen is unknown. Unmatched junction bases numbered 13, after V lost 7 bases and J lost 7 bases. Germline CDR1 reads MNHEY; CDR2 reads SVGEGT. The CDR3 length is 15 residues. The data belong to a study of blood T cells in healthy people across ages. Study results and caveats: More naive CD4+ cells and higher diversity marked long-lived donors relative to aged donors. Unsorted PBMCs blocked a conclusive comparison of naive and antigen-experienced cells.

A J-beta primer mix and a sample-barcoded 5' primer were used in a second PCR of about 7 to 12 cycles. TCRdb re-called the 5' RACE reads with MiXCR, one entry per CDR3 protein. Of about 1,400,000 distinct CDR3 sequences listed, 59% were seen once; the top ten hold 6.5% to 8.5%. The rearrangement uses TRBV6-2 or TRBV6-3 and TRBJ2-1, with 7 bases matching TRBD2. The source is a man younger than 35 in good health. Sequenced: blood. In DNA, the CDR3 is TGTGCCAGCACCAAGTTGCTAGCGGAGGTAAATGAGCAGTTCTTC. Its translation: CASTKLLAEVNEQFF.